Given below is one TCR beta chain in context. Antigen: not known. This sample is drawn from a study of blood T cells in healthy people across ages. Researchers isolated at least 7 million PBMCs per sample. The germline V gene has CDR1 DFQATT and CDR2 SNEGSKA (reference sequence). V gave up 0 bases and J gave up 1 base, with 11 bases separating them. This CDR3 is 15 amino acids long. A sample-barcoded 5' primer and a J-beta primer mix were used in a second PCR of roughly 7 to 12 cycles. TCRdb re-analysed the 5' RACE reads in MiXCR, keeping a single row per CDR3 protein. In the table there are 1.5 million to 2 million distinct CDR3 sequences, roughly 49% of which are singletons. Findings and caveats of the study: Getting older went along with TCR beta diversity per million T cells dropping roughly linearly.

The chain joins TRBV20-1 to TRBJ2-3; D may match TRBD1 or TRBD2 (5 bases each). The specimen sequenced was blood. The receptor was derived from a woman aged 40 to 50 in good health. CDR3 coding DNA: TGCAGTGCTAGAGAAGGGACCGTCGGCACAGATACGCAGTATTTT. It specifies CSAREGTVGTDTQYF.